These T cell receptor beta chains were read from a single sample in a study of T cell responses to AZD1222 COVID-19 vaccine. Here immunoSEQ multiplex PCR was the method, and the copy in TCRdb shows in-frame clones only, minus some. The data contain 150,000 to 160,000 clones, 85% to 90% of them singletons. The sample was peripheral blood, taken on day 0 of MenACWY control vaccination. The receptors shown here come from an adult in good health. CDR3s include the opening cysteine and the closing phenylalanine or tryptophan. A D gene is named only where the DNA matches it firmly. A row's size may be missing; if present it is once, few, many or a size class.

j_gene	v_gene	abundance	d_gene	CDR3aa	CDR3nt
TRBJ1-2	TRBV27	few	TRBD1	CASRGQGLVNYGYTF	TGTGCCAGCAGGGGACAGGGGTTGGTGAACTATGGCTACACCTTC
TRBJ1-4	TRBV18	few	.	CASSANEKLFF	TGTGCCAGCTCAGCAAATGAAAAACTGTTTTTT
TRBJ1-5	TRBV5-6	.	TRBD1	CASSRPGTAQPQHF	TGTGCCAGCAGCCGCCCGGGGACAGCCCAGCCCCAGCATTTT
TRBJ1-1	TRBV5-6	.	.	CASSLGSRAGNTEAFF	TGTGCCAGCAGCTTGGGATCCAGGGCTGGGAACACTGAAGCTTTCTTT
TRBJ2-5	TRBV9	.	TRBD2	CARRVGGTRGRAGETQYF	TGTGCCCGCCGCGTTGGGGGTACTCGCGGGAGGGCCGGGGAGACCCAGTACTTC
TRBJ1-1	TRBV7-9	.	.	CASSEHGNTEAFF	TGTGCCAGCAGCGAGCACGGGAACACTGAAGCTTTCTTT
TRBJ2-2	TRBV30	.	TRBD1	CAWSRRGQQNTGELFF	TGTGCCTGGAGTCGCCGGGGACAGCAGAACACCGGGGAGCTGTTTTTT
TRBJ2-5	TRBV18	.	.	CASSPRHSRETQYF	TGTGCCAGCTCACCACGTCACAGCCGGGAGACCCAGTACTTC
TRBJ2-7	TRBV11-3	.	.	CASSLDRDEQYF	TGTGCCAGCAGCTTAGACAGGGACGAGCAGTACTTC
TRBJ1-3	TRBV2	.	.	CASSEAGGNTIYF	TGTGCCAGCAGTGAAGCTGGTGGAAACACCATATATTTT
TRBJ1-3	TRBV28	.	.	CASRLSVLSSGNTIYF	TGTGCCAGCAGGCTTTCAGTTCTGAGCTCTGGAAACACCATATATTTT
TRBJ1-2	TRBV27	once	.	CASSSPGGGVGYTF	TGTGCCAGCAGTTCCCCGGGGGGGGGCGTTGGCTACACCTTC
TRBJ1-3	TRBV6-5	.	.	CASRKGRVRGNTIYF	TGTGCCAGCAGGAAGGGGAGAGTGAGGGGAAACACCATATATTTT
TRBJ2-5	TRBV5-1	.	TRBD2	CASSLDPSGGQETQYF	TGCGCCAGCAGCTTGGACCCTAGCGGGGGCCAAGAGACCCAGTACTTC
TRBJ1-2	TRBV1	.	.	CTSSQDREQADYGYTF	TGCACCAGCAGCCAAGATCGGGAACAGGCGGACTATGGCTACACCTTC
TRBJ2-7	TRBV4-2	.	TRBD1	CASSQVSAAGGSEQYF	TGTGCCAGCAGCCAAGTCTCCGCGGCAGGGGGCAGCGAGCAGTACTTC
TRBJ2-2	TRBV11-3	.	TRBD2	CASSLGLAGATGELFF	TGTGCCAGCAGCTTGGGGCTAGCGGGAGCCACCGGGGAGCTGTTTTTT
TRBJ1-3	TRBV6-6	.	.	CASSKAGTSRRYSSGNTIYF	TGTGCCAGCAGCAAAGCGGGTACGAGCAGGCGCTATTCCTCTGGAAACACCATATATTTT
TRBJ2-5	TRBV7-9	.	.	CASSTRTTPRETQYF	TGTGCCAGCAGCACCCGGACTACCCCCCGAGAGACCCAGTACTTC
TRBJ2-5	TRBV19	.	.	CATRRGTRYF	TGTGCCACCAGGAGGGGGACAAGGTACTTC
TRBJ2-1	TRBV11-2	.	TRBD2	CASSVAVGLGSYNEQFF	TGTGCCAGCAGCGTCGCCGTTGGACTAGGGTCCTACAATGAGCAGTTCTTC
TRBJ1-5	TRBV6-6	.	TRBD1	CASLQGASNQPQHF	TGTGCCAGTCTACAGGGGGCGAGCAATCAGCCCCAGCATTTT
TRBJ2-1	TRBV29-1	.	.	CSVGEDHNEQFF	TGCAGCGTTGGTGAGGACCACAATGAGCAGTTCTTC
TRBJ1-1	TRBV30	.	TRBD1	CAWSGQGYGEAFF	TGTGCCTGGAGTGGACAGGGGTATGGTGAAGCTTTCTTT
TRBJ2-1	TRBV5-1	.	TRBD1	CASSLWGQGGGNEQFF	TGCGCCAGCAGCCTGTGGGGACAGGGAGGTGGGAATGAGCAGTTCTTC
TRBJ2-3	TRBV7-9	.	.	CASSWTGDTQYF	TGTGCCAGCAGCTGGACCGGGGATACGCAGTATTTT
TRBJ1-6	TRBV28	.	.	CASSFRGSPLHF	TGTGCCAGCAGTTTCCGGGGTTCACCCCTCCACTTT
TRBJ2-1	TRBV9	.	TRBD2	CASSAGTSGLKQFF	TGTGCCAGCAGCGCCGGGACTAGCGGGCTAAAGCAGTTCTTC
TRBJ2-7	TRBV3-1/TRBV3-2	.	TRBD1	CASSHRTGGRPYEQYF	TGTGCCAGCAGCCACAGGACAGGGGGGCGTCCCTACGAGCAGTACTTC